This TCR beta chain was identified in a study of Graves' ophthalmopathy and Graves' hyperthyroidism. Looking at the study overall: Stable hyperthyroidism was defined by absence of ophthalmopathy within 18 months of follow-up. General study findings and limits: The authors also found most expanded thyroid clonotypes above 0.001 frequency in blood. Ophthalmopathy and stable hyperthyroidism were discriminated by a 13-signature model, with roughly 86% sensitivity and 80% to 84% specificity.

Enrollment excluded any patients with other autoimmune diseases, uncontrolled infections, pregnancy or lactation. The V and J ends lost 1 base and 7 bases, in that order; junction bases with no gene match: 6. The CDR3 is 16 residues long. About this clonotype: What it binds is unknown.

Beta-chain TCR CDR3 regions were amplified from RNA transcripts. HTBI primers were used in a first-round RT-PCR, which preceded a second-round multiplex PCR. TCRdb fed the multiplex PCR reads into MiXCR, producing one record per CDR3 protein. The sample lists over a million distinct CDR3 sequences, 35% to 40% occurring once. The sample consisted of peripheral blood or thyroid tissue (not recorded which). V is TRBV12-3 or TRBV12-4 and J is TRBJ1-3, with 11 bases identical to TRBD1. This TCR was recovered from an adult man with Graves' hyperthyroidism. The CDR3 DNA is TGTGCCAGCAGTTTAGAGCGGGACAGGGGGACCAACACCATATATTTT. Translated: CASSLERDRGTNTIYF.